The present T cell receptor beta chain was sequenced within a study of T cell responses to AZD1222 COVID-19 vaccine. Details on this clone: Its antigen is undetermined.

TCRdb keeps only in-frame clones here, not all; method: immunoSEQ multiplex PCR. The top ten clones hold approximately 5% of a sample with tens of thousands of clones, roughly 89% of them seen once. V gave up 5 bases and J gave up 6 bases; unmatched junction bases: 12. Germline V CDR1 and CDR2: LGHDT, YNNKEL (reference sequence). The CDR3 consists of 15 residues. Study-level points and caveats: Regions left unmutated in variants are reportedly the target of nearly half of spike-specific TCRs. Spike-specific TCRs gained breadth and depth after people received two AZD1222 doses.

J is TRBJ2-7 and V is TRBV3-1 (or the pseudogene TRBV3-2); the match to TRBD2 covers 8 bases. This sequence was found in an adult in good health. Specimen: peripheral blood, collected on day 0 of AZD1222 vaccination. The CDR3 DNA reads TGTGCCAGCAGCAAGCCCGGGACTAGGGTCTCCGAGCAGTACTTC. It translates to CASSKPGTRVSEQYF.